Listed here are 5 T cell receptor beta chains from one sample, sequenced in a study of T cell responses to AZD1222 COVID-19 vaccine. Some clones are missing from TCRdb's copy, which holds only in-frame ones; the method was immunoSEQ multiplex PCR. This sample has around 78,000 clones; roughly 80% occur once, and the top ten carry 2.5% to 3%. Sequenced material: peripheral blood, taken on day 0 of AZD1222 vaccination. Receptors originate from an adult in good health.

The chain employs TRBV5-4 and TRBJ1-1; D unclear. V gave up 4 bases and J gave up 5 bases, with 18 bases separating them. The CDR3 length is 15 residues. Germline V gene data show CDR1 as SGHNT and CDR2 as YYREEE (reference sequence). CDR3 in DNA: TGTGCCAGCAGCCCCACCCGGACGGGTAGTACTGAAGCTTTCTTT. Translated, it gives CASSPTRTGSTEAFF.

The chain links TRBV19 to TRBJ1-1; no firm D call. Looked up from germline, CDR1 is LNHDA and CDR2 is SQIVND (reference sequence). The CDR3 consists of 14 residues. Deletions cut 5 bases from V and 0 bases from J, with 10 bases between. CDR3 nucleotides: TGTGCCAGTAGTGTTACAGTCATGAACACTGAAGCTTTCTTT. The encoded protein is CASSVTVMNTEAFF.

This clone was counted only a few times. CDR3 loop: CASSPAGGPYEQYF. CDR3 DNA sequence: TGTGCCAGCAGTCCGGCGGGAGGCCCCTACGAGCAGTACTTC. The J gene is TRBJ2-7, the V gene TRBV2; 8 nucleotides match TRBD2. CDR1 and CDR2 (germline): SNHLY, FYNNEI. Unmatched junction bases numbered 5, after V lost 5 bases and J lost 2 bases. The CDR3 is made up of 14 amino acids.

This chain connects TRBV6-5 to TRBJ1-5; TRBD1 matches at 7 bases. Germline values: CDR1 MNHEY, CDR2 SVGAGI. The CDR3 extends over 15 amino acids. Trimming took 4 bases from V and 0 from J; bases not matched to a gene: 3. CDR3 nucleotide sequence: TGTGCCAGCAGTTTGACAGGGTATAGCAATCAGCCCCAGCATTTT. It encodes CASSLTGYSNQPQHF.

The V and J genes are TRBV10-3 and TRBJ2-7, with 9 bases that match TRBD1. This CDR3 has 14 residues. Germline assignment: CDR1 ENHRY and CDR2 SYGVKD. J was trimmed by 6 bases and V by 4 bases; bases with no gene match: 7. In DNA form, the CDR3 reads TGTGCCATCAGTGCCCGGGACAGGGCCGGCGAGCAGTACTTC. This codes for CAISARDRAGEQYF.